This T cell receptor (beta chain) was documented in a study of glioma-infiltrating T cells after dendritic cell vaccination. As for the study in general: Patients received three intradermal dendritic cell vaccine injections at biweekly intervals.

The method was immunoSEQ multiplex PCR; TCRdb's version includes in-frame clones alone and lacks a portion of them. The table has around 60,000 clones, more than 75% seen once; the top ten hold about 8.1%. Study-wide points: Survival was not directly related to TCR clonality in these patients.

As for this clone: Its antigen is as yet unknown.

As for time point: after dendritic cell vaccination, including at tumor progression/relapse. The receptor comes from a human donor with glioblastoma. This specimen was blood, taken after dendritic cell vaccination.

This CDR3 is CASSFSATNAETQYF. The DNA for the CDR3 is TGTGCCAGCAGCTTTAGCGCTACTAACGCAGAGACCCAGTACTTC. The chain combines TRBV7-2 with TRBJ2-5, with D possibly TRBD2 on 5 matching bases. The CDR3 extends over 15 amino acids. V was cut by 3 bases and J by 4 bases, with 15 bases left in between. CDR1 is SGHTA and CDR2 is FQGNSA in the germline V gene.